A single sample gave rise to the 17 T cell receptor beta chains below, sequenced in a study of radiation and T cells in renal cell carcinoma. Time point specified: blood 4 weeks post-SBRT, at nephrectomy. Regarding treatment: 15 Gy SBRT to primary tumor, nephrectomy 4 weeks later. The data were produced by immunoSEQ multiplex PCR, yet TCRdb's version contains in-frame clones alone and is incomplete. The sample contains around 170,000 clones, 88% of which appear only once. This sample comprised blood, obtained from a patient whose treatment included radiotherapy and nephrectomy. The receptors stem from a woman in her fifties or sixties with renal cell carcinoma.

V gene TRBV14 combines with J gene TRBJ1-2; tentative D call: TRBD1 (5 bases). Looked up from germline, CDR1 is SGHDN and CDR2 is FVKESK. Trimming removed 0 bases at V and 4 bases at J, with 15 bases between. There are 16 residues in the CDR3. As DNA, the CDR3 is TGTGCCAGCAGCCAAGATCAGGCAGGGAGCATCTATGGCTACACCTTC. Residues: CASSQDQAGSIYGYTF.

J is TRBJ1-6 and V is TRBV5-6; the match to TRBD1 covers 8 bases. Looked up from germline, CDR1 is SGHDT and CDR2 is YYEEEE. This CDR3 has 16 amino acids. The V segment lost 3 bases and the J segment 8 bases; nucleotides outside the gene matches: 10. CDR3: CASSSAGQGADSPLHF. In DNA, the CDR3 is TGTGCCAGCAGCTCCGCAGGACAGGGCGCAGATTCACCCCTCCACTTT.

The chain is built from TRBV5-1 and TRBJ1-1; D is uncertain. V was clipped by 0 bases and J by 5 bases, with 11 bases between them. The CDR3 has 14 amino acids. Germline CDR1 is SGHRS and CDR2 is YFSETQ. In nucleotides, the CDR3 is TGCGCCAGCAGCTTGGAGGTCGGTCTTACTGAAGCTTTCTTT. Residues: CASSLEVGLTEAFF. The variable domain in full, with the rest retrieved from reference TRBV5-1 and TRBJ1-1, is KAGVTQTPRYLIKTRGQQVTLSCSPISGHRSVSWYQQTPGQGLQFLFEYFSETQRNKGNFPGRFSGRQFSNSRSEMNVSTLELGDSALYLCASSLEVGLTEAFFGQGTRLTVV.

The chain has TRBV11-1 and TRBJ2-7; 9 positions agree with TRBD1. V trimming: 5 bases; J trimming: 8 bases; junction bases outside the gene matches: 13. Per germline, CDR1 SGHAT and CDR2 FQDESV (reference sequence). The CDR3 has 15 residues. The chain's CDR3 is CASSPLNRGQPKQYF. The CDR3 DNA follows: TGTGCCAGCAGCCCGCTTAACAGGGGGCAGCCCAAGCAGTACTTC.

The J gene is TRBJ1-2, the V gene TRBV19; D remains ambiguous. CDR3 size: 13 residues. The germline V gene has CDR1 LNHDA and CDR2 SQIVND (reference sequence). V lost 5 bases and J lost 3, with 10 bases in between. CDR3 residues: CASSPRYDYGYTF. The CDR3 DNA follows: TGTGCCAGTAGTCCCCGTTATGACTATGGCTACACCTTC.

The J gene is TRBJ2-5, the V gene TRBV6-1, with D perhaps matching TRBD2 (6 bases). This CDR3 spans 13 amino acids. The ends were cut back, 2 bases at V and 9 bases at J, with 13 bases in the middle. Germline V gives CDR1 MNHNS, CDR2 SASEGT. As DNA, the CDR3 is TGTGCCAGCAGTGAATATAGCGGACGAGCCCAGTACTTC. Translating it yields CASSEYSGRAQYF.

The gene calls are TRBV4-3 and TRBJ2-3; 7 bases map to TRBD2. CDR3 length: 14 residues. The V and J ends lost 3 bases and 2 bases, in that order; junction bases with no gene match: 2. Germline lookup yields CDR1 LGHNA and CDR2 YSLEER. CDR3 nucleotide sequence: TGCGCCAGCAGCCATCTAGCGGACACAGATACGCAGTATTTT. It specifies CASSHLADTDTQYF.

The chain links TRBV2 to TRBJ2-7, with D tentatively TRBD1 (5 bases). The germline CDR1 and CDR2 sequences are SNHLY and FYNNEI. Trimming pared 6 bases from V and 5 bases from J, leaving 11 bases between. CDR3 length equals 12 residues. This CDR3 is CASRGDSDEQYF. CDR3 nucleotides: TGTGCCAGCAGGGGTGACAGTGACGAGCAGTACTTC.

The V call is TRBV21-1, the J call TRBJ2-1. TRBV21-1 is flagged as a pseudogene. The CDR3 runs 17 residues. The CDR3 sequence is CASNEVEGHAVNNEQFF. Written as DNA, the CDR3 is TGTGCCAGCAATGAGGTGGAAGGGCATGCAGTAAACAATGAGCAGTTCTTC.

This sequence joins TRBV25-1 and TRBJ2-3, with D perhaps being TRBD1 or TRBD2 (5 bases each). V lost 8 bases, J lost 2 bases, and 11 bases lay in between. This CDR3 comprises 13 residues. Per the germline V gene, CDR1 is MGHDK and CDR2 is SYGVNS. The DNA for the CDR3 is TGTGCCAGCGGCCCGGGGCTCACAGATACGCAGTATTTT. As protein: CASGPGLTDTQYF.

The chain employs TRBV19 and TRBJ1-1; the D gene is possibly TRBD1 (6 bases). Germline lookup yields CDR1 LNHDA and CDR2 SQIVND (reference sequence). The CDR3 length is 13 residues. Trimming took 8 bases from V and 7 from J, leaving 17 bases between them. The CDR3 bases are TGTGCCAGTGGTTCGGGACACCCGTTTGAAGCTTTCTTT. It yields the protein CASGSGHPFEAFF.

V is TRBV14 and J is TRBJ1-1; D gene unclear. V shed 2 bases and J shed 7 bases, with 14 bases lying between them. The length of the CDR3 is 14 residues. Germline assignment: CDR1 SGHDN and CDR2 FVKESK. CDR3 protein: CASSQWSGTVEAFF. In DNA form, the CDR3 reads TGTGCCAGCAGCCAATGGTCAGGAACAGTTGAAGCTTTCTTT.

CDR3: CASSLREGGYTF. CDR3 DNA: TGTGCCAGTAGTCTCCGGGAAGGCGGCTACACCTTC. The gene calls are TRBV19 and TRBJ1-2; D gene unclear. Per germline, CDR1 LNHDA and CDR2 SQIVND (reference sequence). CDR3 length: 12 residues. The V end lost 5 bases, the J end lost 8 bases, and 12 bases lay between the germline ends. The full variable domain, its missing parts supplied by reference TRBV19 and TRBJ1-2, is DGGITQSPKYLFRKEGQNVTLSCEQNLNHDAMYWYRQDPGQGLRLIYYSQIVNDFQKGDIAEGYSVSREKKESFPLTVTSAQKNPTAFYLCASSLREGGYTFGSGTRLTVV.

The chain couples TRBV7-9 to TRBJ2-5, with a possible D match to TRBD1 (6 bases). The V and J ends lost 2 bases and 5 bases respectively, with 18 bases between them. Germline CDR1 reads SEHNR; CDR2 reads FQNEAQ (reference sequence). This CDR3 comprises 16 residues. In DNA, the CDR3 is TGTGCCAGCAGCTTAATCGACAGGCGAACGGGGGAGACCCAGTACTTC. Translating it yields CASSLIDRRTGETQYF.

In regard to this clone: At one end, the junction sequence differs from germline, possibly due to a read error. The rearrangement links TRBV18 to TRBJ1-1; D is uncertain. The germline V gene encodes CDR1 KGHSH and CDR2 LQKENI. There are 15 residues in the CDR3. CDR3 residues: CASSPPFAGNAEAFF. In nucleotides, the CDR3 is TGTGCCAGCTCACCACCTTTCGCGGGGAACGCTGAAGCTTTCTTT.

The chain uses TRBV7-2 and TRBJ1-5; no firm D call. This CDR3 has 14 amino acids. V lost 0 bases and J 4 bases, leaving 7 bases between the germline ends. Germline CDR1 reads SGHTA; CDR2 reads FQGNSA. The CDR3 sequence is CASSLASANQPQHF. For the CDR3, the DNA is TGTGCCAGCAGCTTAGCCTCGGCAAATCAGCCCCAGCATTTT.

CDR3 in amino acids: CASSSLSNEQFF. The CDR3 nucleotides are TGTGCCAGCAGCTCCCTTAGCAATGAGCAGTTCTTC. V and J are TRBV7-3 and TRBJ2-1; D is ambiguous. Germline values: CDR1 SGHTA, CDR2 FQGTGA. V shed 4 bases and J shed 6 bases, with 7 bases lying between them. CDR3 length: 12 residues.